A selection of T cell receptor beta chains follows, all from one sample in a study of metastatic and nonmetastatic thyroid tumors. Via MiXCR, TCRdb re-called the PCR reads. The sample includes some 8,400 clones, around 28% of them seen just once. The material sequenced was tumor tissue. The receptors come from a male donor with papillary thyroid cancer or a benign thyroid nodule (not recorded which). Some clones in this sample may be carry-over from other donors' samples. Each CDR3 is given with its conserved first and last residue. The D gene is left open where the match is weak. The size entry is marked missing in some rows and otherwise reads once, few, many or a size class.

V gene	J gene	clone size	D gene	CDR3 protein	CDR3 DNA
TRBV5-1	TRBJ2-7	-	TRBD2	CASSRGGAGGEQYF	TGCGCCAGCAGCCGGGGAGGAGCGGGAGGCGAGCAGTACTTC
TRBV28	TRBJ1-1	-	-	CASSFQIRTEAFF	TGTGCCAGCAGTTTCCAGATCCGCACTGAAGCTTTCTTT
TRBV6-5	TRBJ2-2	few	-	CASSYSNSDGELFF	TGTGCCAGCAGTTACTCTAACTCCGACGGGGAGCTGTTTTTT
TRBV7-2	TRBJ1-5	-	TRBD1	CASSTRGPGNQPQHF	TGTGCCAGCAGCACCAGGGGGCCGGGCAATCAGCCCCAGCATTTT
TRBV12-3/TRBV12-4	TRBJ2-3	-	-	CASSRQSTDTQYF	TGTGCCAGCAGTCGACAGAGCACAGATACGCAGTATTTT
TRBV19	TRBJ1-1	medium-sized	-	CASSPTRGGNTEAFF	TGTGCCAGTAGTCCGACCAGGGGAGGGAACACTGAAGCTTTCTTT
TRBV27	TRBJ1-2	-	-	CASSFYDRQGANYGYTF	TGTGCCAGCAGTTTTTACGACAGGCAGGGTGCTAACTATGGCTACACCTTC
TRBV12-3/TRBV12-4	TRBJ1-1	few	-	CASSPGGHTEAFF	TGTGCCAGCAGTCCCGGAGGTCACACTGAAGCTTTCTTT
TRBV7-2	TRBJ1-2	medium-sized	-	CASSSFDTNYGYTF	TGTGCCAGCAGCTCTTTCGACACCAACTATGGCTACACCTTC
TRBV20-1	TRBJ1-3	-	-	CSARDSEGVTSGNTIYF	TGCAGTGCTAGAGACTCCGAGGGCGTGACGTCTGGAAACACCATATATTTT
TRBV6-4	TRBJ1-4	-	TRBD1	CASSPGQGAGEKLFF	TGTGCCAGCAGTCCGGGACAGGGGGCGGGAGAAAAACTGTTTTTT
TRBV6-5	TRBJ1-1	-	-	CASSYRRGANAEAFF	TGTGCCAGCAGTTACCGAAGGGGGGCAAACGCTGAAGCTTTCTTT
TRBV3-1	TRBJ2-5	-	-	CASSLAGPGAQYF	TGTGCCAGCAGCCTGGCGGGGCCAGGGGCCCAGTACTTC
TRBV7-6	TRBJ1-3	once	-	CASSFPGADSGNTIYF	TGTGCCAGCAGTTTCCCCGGGGCGGACTCTGGAAACACCATATATTTT
TRBV18	TRBJ1-5	-	-	CASSEGGGSNQPQHF	TGTGCCAGCTCAGAGGGCGGGGGAAGCAATCAGCCCCAGCATTTT
TRBV6-9	TRBJ1-1	-	-	CASSYKGADTEDCF	TGTGCCAGCAGTTATAAAGGGGCGGACACAGAAGATTGCTTT
TRBV6-2/TRBV6-3	TRBJ2-7	few	-	CASSHRDPMDEQYF	TGTGCCAGCAGCCACCGGGACCCCATGGACGAGCAGTACTTC
TRBV7-8	TRBJ2-5	-	-	CASRKGVKETQYF	TGTGCCAGCAGAAAGGGGGTAAAAGAGACCCAGTACTTC
TRBV30	TRBJ2-6	many	-	CAGMGLTGANVLTF	TGTGCCGGGATGGGGTTAACGGGGGCCAACGTCCTGACTTTC
TRBV28	TRBJ1-6	medium-sized	TRBD1	CASGTGFRGSPLHF	TGTGCCAGCGGGACAGGGTTCAGGGGTTCACCCCTCCACTTT
TRBV27	TRBJ2-3	few	TRBD2	CASSLTGGPADTQYF	TGTGCCAGCAGTCTTACGGGAGGACCGGCAGATACGCAGTATTTT
TRBV28	TRBJ2-7	-	-	CASSPTPTGSKYEQYF	TGTGCCAGCAGTCCAACCCCGACCGGGTCCAAATACGAGCAGTACTTC
TRBV28	TRBJ2-7	-	-	CASRAGSYEQYF	TGTGCCAGCAGAGCAGGGAGCTACGAGCAGTACTTC
TRBV27	TRBJ2-7	-	-	CASSLTRGSYEQYF	TGTGCCAGCAGTTTAACCCGGGGCTCCTACGAGCAGTACTTC
TRBV20-1	TRBJ2-7	-	TRBD2	CSASGRTSGRRRNEQYF	TGCAGTGCTAGTGGGAGGACTAGCGGGAGGAGACGGAACGAGCAGTACTTC
TRBV10-3	TRBJ1-2	few	TRBD1	CAAVGGTGRVYGYTF	TGTGCCGCCGTGGGGGGGACAGGCAGGGTCTATGGCTACACCTTC
TRBV10-1	TRBJ2-7	large	-	CASSEGSSYEQYF	TGCGCCAGCAGTGAAGGGTCTTCCTACGAGCAGTACTTC
TRBV27	TRBJ2-3	few	TRBD2	CASSSRLAGGTDTQYF	TGTGCCAGCAGTTCCAGACTAGCGGGAGGTACAGATACGCAGTATTTT
TRBV9	TRBJ1-1	-	-	CASSVEGGNTEAFF	TGTGCCAGCAGCGTAGAGGGGGGGAACACTGAAGCTTTCTTT
TRBV9	TRBJ1-2	once	-	CASSGDGSSYGYTF	TGTGCCAGCAGCGGGGACGGAAGTTCCTATGGCTACACCTTC
TRBV2	TRBJ2-4	few	-	CASSDPTLSKNIQYF	TGTGCCAGCAGTGATCCGACCCTATCCAAAAACATTCAGTACTTC
TRBV11-1	TRBJ2-7	-	-	CASSATRGEGAYYEQYF	TGTGCCAGCAGCGCGACCAGAGGGGAGGGGGCGTATTACGAGCAGTACTTC
TRBV30	TRBJ2-2	-	-	CAWTDRQRSGTGELFF	TGTGCCTGGACAGATAGGCAGAGGTCTGGGACCGGGGAGCTGTTTTTT
TRBV7-3	TRBJ1-6	-	TRBD1	CASSTTGSNSPLHF	TGTGCCAGCAGCACGACAGGGAGTAATTCACCCCTCCACTTT
TRBV19	TRBJ2-1	medium-sized	-	CASSRILTGTNEQFF	TGTGCCAGTAGTCGGATCCTGACAGGGACTAATGAGCAGTTCTTC
TRBV11-2	TRBJ2-7	medium-sized	-	CASKLGSGEGYEQYF	TGTGCCAGCAAATTAGGCTCAGGGGAGGGCTACGAGCAGTACTTC
TRBV6-2/TRBV6-3	TRBJ1-1	medium-sized	-	CASSRWTARNTEAFF	TGTGCCAGCAGTCGATGGACAGCCAGGAACACTGAAGCTTTCTTT
TRBV20-1	TRBJ1-2	-	-	CSARVRLVADYGYTF	TGCAGTGCTAGAGTACGGCTGGTCGCGGACTATGGCTACACCTTC
TRBV6-1	TRBJ2-3	-	-	CATRQLGTDTQYF	TGTGCCACCAGACAGTTGGGGACAGATACGCAGTATTTT
TRBV6-8	TRBJ2-7	-	-	CASSYSGGQRDEQYF	TGTGCCAGCAGTTACTCCGGGGGACAGAGGGACGAGCAGTACTTC
TRBV28	TRBJ2-7	medium-sized	TRBD1	CASNLLGQGAYEQYF	TGTGCCAGCAACCTTCTGGGACAGGGGGCTTACGAGCAGTACTTC
TRBV6-2/TRBV6-3	TRBJ2-7	-	TRBD2	CASSFTIGLARVEQYF	TGTGCCAGCAGTTTCACGATCGGACTAGCCCGGGTCGAGCAGTACTTC
TRBV28	TRBJ1-1	-	TRBD1	CASSLPRQGFSEAFF	TGTGCCAGCAGTTTACCCAGACAGGGGTTCAGTGAAGCTTTCTTT
TRBV2	TRBJ2-5	few	TRBD1	CASSGTGGAETQYF	TGTGCCAGTTCCGGGACAGGGGGCGCGGAGACCCAGTACTTC
TRBV19	TRBJ1-5	-	-	CAISHQGQPQHF	TGTGCCATTAGTCATCAAGGTCAGCCCCAGCATTTT